Given below is one T cell receptor (beta chain) in context. Its antigen remains unknown. Positively selected for CCR7, the CD45RO-negative cells used as naive CD8 cells excluded terminally differentiated effector memory CD45RA+ cells. All of the donors resided in Nashville, Tennessee, and each was a Caucasian adult. The source of the sample is a study of shared clonotypes between healthy human individuals. General study points: Relative to their counterparts shared across all four donors, non-shared clonotypes exhibited diminished generation probabilities.

In germline, CDR1 is MDHEN, CDR2 SYDVKM. V was trimmed by 4 bases and J by 9 bases, leaving 13 bases between them. The CDR3 is 13 residues long. Replicate PCRs for sorted subsets used around 200 ng DNA; this equaled 25,000 to 30,000 T cell genomes. The assay was immunoSEQ multiplex PCR, and TCRdb's table has in-frame clones only and misses some. The sample includes about 1,800,000 clones, about 95% of them seen just once. The chain combines TRBV28 with TRBJ2-4, with TRBD2 as a possible D gene (5 bases). The specimen was naive CD8+ T cells sorted from blood. This clonotype was sampled from a man aged 18-30 years in good health. CDR3 region: CASSSMDGGIQYF. Written as DNA, the CDR3 is TGTGCCAGCAGTTCCATGGACGGAGGCATTCAGTACTTC.